This T cell receptor beta chain was sequenced during a study of cytomegalovirus exposure and HLA in healthy donors. The CDR3 is 14 residues long. The germline V gene has CDR1 SGDLS and CDR2 YYNGEE. The germline V and J ends were trimmed by 0 bases and 7 bases, with 13 bases remaining between them. PCR involved 60 Vbeta and 13 Jbeta primers. The data were produced by immunoSEQ multiplex PCR, yet TCRdb's version contains in-frame clones alone and is incomplete. The table records roughly 100,000 clones, under 80% of them present only once. The V gene is TRBV9, the J gene TRBJ1-1; D uncertain. The receptor's source is a woman younger than 30 in good health and CMV-seropositive. Sequencing was carried out using PBMCs. CDR3 sequence reads: CASSVGGSTHEAFF. The CDR3 coding sequence is TGTGCCAGCAGCGTAGGAGGGTCGACCCATGAAGCTTTCTTT.